This section outlines one T cell receptor beta chain sequence together with its context. Its target is not known. The CDR3 covers 12 residues. In germline, CDR1 is MNHEY, CDR2 SVGEGT. V shed 7 bases and J shed 9 bases, with 13 bases lying between them. The data are from a study of tumor and adjacent non-tumor tissue in lung cancer. Findings and limits, study-wide: Normal lung showed higher cumulative top 100 clone frequency than tumor. Higher tumor TCR diversity was associated with shorter survival. Tumor tissue had significantly higher TCR diversity than normal lung.

Three rounds of nested PCR, following a modified ARM-PCR protocol, produced the TCRbeta library. TCRdb reprocessed the multiplex PCR reads with MiXCR, giving one entry per CDR3 protein. Found here are about 80,000 distinct CDR3 sequences, roughly 80% of them singletons; the top ten hold about an eighth. No cell sorting was done before RNA was extracted from the tissue. This chain links TRBV6-2 or TRBV6-3 with TRBJ2-1; D is perhaps TRBD2 (5 bases). Sample: lung tumor tissue. The sequence came from a woman aged 50 to 60 with non-small cell lung cancer. The CDR3: CASNRTPTEQFF. CDR3 nucleotides: TGTGCCAGCAATCGGACTCCCACTGAGCAGTTCTTC.